This entry concerns a single TCR beta chain. Its target is unknown. Alongside a J-beta primer mix, a sample-barcoded 5' primer served in a second PCR lasting roughly 6 to 11 cycles. A single record per CDR3 protein comes from TCRdb applying MiXCR to the 5' RACE reads. The data contain some 860,000 distinct CDR3 sequences, around three fifths of them singletons. This sample stems from a study of blood T cells in healthy people across ages. Study results and limitations: Strong correlation existed between TCR beta diversity and naive T cell percentage.

Germline values: CDR1 SNHLY, CDR2 FYNNEI. V trimming: 8 bases; J trimming: 6 bases; junction bases outside the gene matches: 8. The CDR3 is 13 residues long. The chain is built from TRBV2 and TRBJ2-7, with 9 positions matching TRBD1. Sample: blood. This TCR came from a man aged 35 to 55 in good health. The CDR3 region is CASREDRGSEQYF. The DNA for the CDR3 is TGTGCCAGCCGAGAGGACAGGGGTTCCGAGCAGTACTTC.